This T cell receptor (beta chain) stems from a study of vaccination effects on CD4 cells after COVID-19. Antigen-specific CD4+ T cells were expanded with viral peptide pools in the ViraFEST assay before sequencing. Upon completion of more than 9 days in culture, CD4+ T cells were isolated. Two-dose BNT162b2 or mRNA-1273 vaccination was given to participants. The CDR3 contains 12 residues. The V and J ends lost 4 bases and 3 bases respectively, with 5 bases between them. Germline V gives CDR1 SGHNT, CDR2 YENEEA. Clones were sequenced by immunoSEQ multiplex PCR, and TCRdb holds only the in-frame ones, with some missing. The data show more than 9,000 clones, with approximately 71% seen just once and roughly 9% held by the top ten. With respect to this clone: Antigen: not known.

This TCR was recovered from a human donor who received a COVID-19 vaccine. This specimen consisted of CD4+ T cells from PBMCs cultured with SARS-CoV-2 spike peptides, obtained after COVID-19 vaccination. This chain uses TRBV11-3 with TRBJ2-3; D is unresolved. The CDR3 loop reads CASSSATDTQYF. In DNA, the CDR3 is TGTGCCAGCAGCTCCGCTACAGATACGCAGTATTTT. The variable domain in full, with the rest retrieved from reference TRBV11-3 and TRBJ2-3, is EAGVVQSPRYKIIEKKQPVAFWCNPISGHNTLYWYLQNLGQGPELLIRYENEEAVDDSQLPKDRFSAERLKGVDSTLKIQPAELGDSAVYLCASSSATDTQYFGPGTRLTVL.